A single sample gave rise to the 10 T cell receptor beta chains below, sequenced in a study of blood T cell repertoires in COVID-19. The protocol was immunoSEQ multiplex PCR, while the TCRdb copy is restricted to in-frame clones and leaves out a portion. The sample comprises some 110,000 clones, roughly 83% of which are singletons, and 0.7% to 1% rests with the top ten. The source material was peripheral blood. The receptors were sampled from a woman in her seventies with acute or convalescent COVID-19.

This chain connects TRBV9 to TRBJ2-7; 8 nucleotides agree with TRBD1. The CDR3 is made up of 14 amino acids. V dropped 3 bases and J dropped 3; count of bases not matched to a gene: 5. Germline V gives CDR1 SGDLS, CDR2 YYNGEE. The CDR3 DNA is TGTGCCAGCAGCGCCGACACAGGGGGCTACGAGCAGTACTTC. This codes for CASSADTGGYEQYF. Looking up the rest from reference TRBV9 and TRBJ2-7 gives the full variable domain: DSGVTQTPKHLITATGQRVTLRCSPRSGDLSVYWYQQSLDQGLQFLIQYYNGEERAKGNILERFSAQQFPDLHSELNLSSLELGDSALYFCASSADTGGYEQYFGPGTRLTVT.

CDR3 region: CASSSYRGMNTEAFF. In nucleotides, the CDR3 is TGTGCCAGCAGCTCCTACAGGGGTATGAACACTGAAGCTTTCTTT. The V and J genes are TRBV7-2 and TRBJ1-1; TRBD1 aligns across 7 bases. This CDR3 comprises 15 residues. The germline V gene has CDR1 SGHTA and CDR2 FQGNSA. The trim removed 4 bases at V and 0 bases at J, leaving 5 bases unmatched.

This sequence joins TRBV29-1 and TRBJ1-2, with 7 bases identical to TRBD1. The CDR3 consists of 12 residues. Germline V lookup: CDR1 SQVTM, CDR2 ANQGSEA. The V segment lost 5 bases and the J segment 5 bases; nucleotides outside the gene matches: 5. The chain's CDR3 is CSVPGGGYGYTF. The CDR3 DNA sequence: TGCAGCGTTCCAGGGGGTGGGTATGGCTACACCTTC. Drawing the rest from reference TRBV29-1 and TRBJ1-2, the complete variable domain is SAVISQKPSRDICQRGTSLTIQCQVDSQVTMMFWYRQQPGQSLTLIATANQGSEATYESGFVIDKFPISRPNLTFSTLTVSNMSPEDSSIYLCSVPGGGYGYTFGSGTRLTVV.

CDR3 DNA: TGTGCCAGCAGCCAAGAAGGGAGGACCCAGTACTTC. It specifies CASSQEGRTQYF. This chain connects TRBV3-1 (or the pseudogene TRBV3-2) to TRBJ2-5, with D tentatively TRBD2 (5 bases). The CDR3 contains 12 residues. Germline V CDR1 and CDR2: LGHDT, YNNKEL (reference sequence). V was trimmed by 0 bases and J by 7 bases, leaving 6 bases between them.

This sequence joins TRBV28 and TRBJ1-2; TRBD1 matches at 7 bases. CDR1 MDHEN and CDR2 SYDVKM come from the germline V gene. V lost 5 bases and J lost 4; bases outside the gene matches: 4. This CDR3 contains 13 residues. The CDR3 is CASSPDRFYGYTF. CDR3 in DNA: TGTGCCAGCAGTCCGGACAGGTTCTATGGCTACACCTTC.

This sequence joins TRBV11-2 and TRBJ2-2; tentative D call: TRBD2 (6 bases). This CDR3 comprises 14 residues. Between the trimmed V and J ends, which lost 6 bases and 1 base, there was a span of 9 bases. Germline-derived CDR1 and CDR2 are SGHAT and FQNNGV. As DNA, the CDR3 is TGTGCCAGCAGGGACTACCGGAACACCGGGGAGCTGTTTTTT. This codes for CASRDYRNTGELFF.

This clone was observed a few times. V is TRBV7-8 and J is TRBJ1-3; 7 bases align to TRBD1. The germline V gene encodes CDR1 SGHVS and CDR2 FQNEAQ. The CDR3 consists of 16 residues. The trim removed 4 bases at V and 0 bases at J, leaving 6 bases unmatched. CDR3 sequence: CASSSYRGNSGNTIYF. CDR3 bases: TGTGCCAGCAGCTCCTACAGGGGAAACTCTGGAAACACCATATATTTT.

The rearrangement links TRBV7-8 to TRBJ1-3, with a possible D match to TRBD1 (6 bases). CDR3 length equals 16 residues. Deletions cut 1 base from V and 4 bases from J, with 14 bases between. Germline-derived CDR1 and CDR2 are SGHVS and FQNEAQ. As DNA, the CDR3 is TGTGCCAGCAGCTTAGGTCTTGCGGGGGCAGGAAACACCATATATTTT. Its protein product is CASSLGLAGAGNTIYF.

V gene TRBV24-1 combines with J gene TRBJ2-1; D may be TRBD2 (7 bases). The CDR3 consists of 15 residues. V gave up 3 bases and J gave up 5 bases, with 13 bases separating them. CDR1 is KGHDR and CDR2 is SFDVKD in the germline V gene. The CDR3 DNA reads as TGTGCCACCAGTGATCGGGGGGCGGGAAACAATGAGCAGTTCTTC. Its translation is CATSDRGAGNNEQFF.

The gene calls are TRBV15 and TRBJ1-4; 11 bases agree with TRBD1. Germline loops: CDR1 LNHNV, CDR2 YYDKDF (reference sequence). The trim removed 3 bases at V and 7 bases at J, leaving 7 bases unmatched. CDR3 length: 16 amino acids. CDR3 amino acids: CATSRTGGTGGEKLFF. The DNA for the CDR3 is TGTGCCACCAGCAGGACAGGGGGGACAGGGGGTGAAAAACTGTTTTTT.